This passage covers 3 T cell receptor beta chains from one sample sequenced in a study of identical twins. Using its own MiXCR run on the 5' RACE reads, TCRdb lists one record per CDR3 protein. The data show approximately 890,000 distinct CDR3 sequences, with about 12% seen just once and about 1.5% held by the top ten. This sample was also put to use in a study of yellow fever vaccine responses in identical twins.

The sample taken for sequencing was PBMCs. The receptors derive from a woman under 30 in good health.

This clonotype turned up a few times. This sequence joins TRBV15 and TRBJ2-6; possibly TRBD1 for D (5 bases). Germline V CDR1 and CDR2: LNHNV, YYDKDF (reference sequence). The CDR3 is 16 residues long. Trimming left V 0 bases short and J 2 bases short, with 8 bases between. This chain's CDR3 is CATSRDPRAGANVLTF. The CDR3 region has the DNA TGTGCCACCAGCAGAGACCCCAGGGCTGGGGCCAACGTCCTGACTTTC.

This rearrangement joins TRBV6-5 to TRBJ2-5, with unresolved D. From germline, CDR1 is MNHEY and CDR2 SVGAGI. CDR3 length: 14 amino acids. V was cut by 2 bases and J by 4 bases, with 11 bases left in between. The CDR3 DNA reads as TGTGCCAGCAGTTACGGGGAACCAGGAGAGACCCAGTACTTC. Amino acids: CASSYGEPGETQYF.

This clonotype was detected only a few times. The CDR3 DNA reads TGTGCCAGCAGTTACGGGTGGAGTTCACCCCTCCACTTT. Protein: CASSYGWSSPLHF. This chain uses TRBV6-5 with TRBJ1-6; D call uncertain. V lost 2 bases and J 9 bases, leaving 8 bases between the germline ends. This CDR3 has 13 residues. Germline assignment: CDR1 MNHEY and CDR2 SVGAGI.